This TCR beta chain was profiled in a study of radiation and T cells in renal cell carcinoma. As for time point: baseline pretreatment blood. Treatment given: 15 Gy SBRT to primary tumor, nephrectomy 4 weeks later. Assay used: immunoSEQ multiplex PCR; TCRdb lists only in-frame clones, some missing. The data show 150,000 or so clones, around 90% seen once. This sequence originates from a woman in her sixties or seventies with renal cell carcinoma. The material sequenced was blood, taken from a patient whose treatment included radiotherapy and nephrectomy.

The CDR3 is CASSFRLAGYNEQFF. DNA of the CDR3: TGTGCCAGCAGTTTTCGGCTAGCGGGGTACAATGAGCAGTTCTTC. This chain joins TRBV27 and TRBJ2-1, with 9 bases lining up with TRBD2. This CDR3 is built from 15 residues. With V trimmed by 3 bases and J by 4 bases, 4 bases remained unmatched. Germline assignment: CDR1 MNHEY and CDR2 SMNVEV (reference sequence).